The 10 T cell receptor beta chains below all came from one sample that was sequenced in a study of T cell responses to AZD1222 COVID-19 vaccine. TCRdb's table, derived via immunoSEQ multiplex PCR, lists solely in-frame clones and lacks some. The sample comprises 150,000 or so clones, 70% to 90% of which are singletons, and approximately 20% rests with the top ten. Sequencing was performed on peripheral blood, taken on day 0 of AZD1222 vaccination. These receptors originate from an adult in good health.

The chain links TRBV7-2 to TRBJ1-2; tentative D call: TRBD1 (5 bases). The germline gives CDR1 SGHTA, CDR2 FQGNSA. This CDR3 contains 14 residues. The V end was cut by 1 base, the J end by 7 bases, with 13 bases between. The CDR3 spells CASSLVRVYGGYTF. As DNA, the CDR3 is TGTGCCAGCAGCTTAGTCAGGGTTTACGGTGGCTACACCTTC. Combining the CDR3 with reference TRBV7-2 and TRBJ1-2 gives the whole variable domain GAGVSQSPSNKVTEKGKDVELRCDPISGHTALYWYRQSLGQGLEFLIYFQGNSAPDKSGLPSDRFSAERTGGSVSTLTIQRTQQEDSAVYLCASSLVRVYGGYTFGSGTRLTVV.

J is TRBJ1-6 and V is TRBV18; TRBD1 matches 9 bases. Trimming removed 3 bases from V and 6 bases from J; junction bases left unmatched: 12. The CDR3 covers 18 residues. Germline V gene sequence: CDR1 KGHSH, CDR2 LQKENI. The CDR3 protein is CASSPMGLQGASNSPLHF. The DNA for the CDR3 is TGTGCCAGCTCACCGATGGGGCTACAGGGGGCCAGTAATTCACCCCTCCACTTT.

The chain carries TRBV29-1 and TRBJ1-1, with a weak D call TRBD1 (5 bases). V shed 6 bases and J shed 3 bases, with 14 bases lying between them. Germline V gene sequence: CDR1 SQVTM, CDR2 ANQGSEA. The CDR3 has 13 residues. The CDR3 spells CSVGGNGYTEAFF. The CDR3 region has the DNA TGCAGCGTGGGGGGGAATGGTTACACTGAAGCTTTCTTT.

The V and J genes are TRBV19 and TRBJ1-1; TRBD1 might be the D (5 bases). Per germline, CDR1 LNHDA and CDR2 SQIVND (reference sequence). With 5 bases removed from V and 0 bases from J, the gap between germline ends came to 13 bases. The length of the CDR3 is 15 residues. CDR3 residues: CASSPGRRMNTEAFF. The CDR3 bases are TGTGCCAGTAGTCCGGGACGGAGGATGAACACTGAAGCTTTCTTT.

The chain links TRBV2 to TRBJ2-3, with D possibly TRBD1 on 6 matching bases. The V and J ends lost 6 bases and 0 bases respectively, with 13 bases between them. The CDR3 has 15 amino acids. Per the germline V gene, CDR1 is SNHLY and CDR2 is FYNNEI. CDR3 protein: CASSPQGLSTDTQYF. DNA for the CDR3: TGTGCCAGCAGCCCACAGGGATTAAGCACAGATACGCAGTATTTT.

V is TRBV5-5 and J is TRBJ1-4; D is undetermined. There are 13 residues in the CDR3. Trimming shortened V by 0 bases and J by 8 bases, and 8 bases separated the two germline ends. Germline-derived CDR1 and CDR2 are SGHKS and YYEKEE (reference sequence). CDR3 nucleotides: TGTGCCAGCAGCTTGGGGACCAAGGAAAAACTGTTTTTT. This translates into CASSLGTKEKLFF.

V usage is TRBV28 and J usage is TRBJ2-1, with 10 nucleotides matching TRBD2. The CDR3 length is 16 residues. Germline V lookup: CDR1 MDHEN, CDR2 SYDVKM. The ends lost 6 bases at V and 0 bases at J; junction bases unmatched: 5. DNA for the CDR3: TGTGCCAGCAGCCTAGCGGGGGCTAGCTCCTACAATGAGCAGTTCTTC. Encoded protein: CASSLAGASSYNEQFF.

The chain carries TRBV28 and TRBJ2-7; 8 nucleotides agree with TRBD1. The CDR3 is 14 amino acids. CDR1 is MDHEN, CDR2 SYDVKM, per germline. J gave up 8 bases and V 7 bases, and 13 bases lay outside the gene matches. The CDR3 reads CASTSPGAGGKQYF. The CDR3 DNA reads TGTGCCAGCACCTCCCCTGGGGCAGGGGGCAAGCAGTACTTC. The full variable domain, in which reference TRBV28 and TRBJ2-7 provide the parts outside the CDR3, is DVKVTQSSRYLVKRTGEKVFLECVQDMDHENMFWYRQDPGLGLRLIYFSYDVKMKEKGDIPEGYSVSREKKERFSLILESASTNQTSMYLCASTSPGAGGKQYFGPGTRLTVT.

The V call is TRBV6-5, the J call TRBJ1-5; D unclear. There are 13 residues in the CDR3. Germline values: CDR1 MNHEY, CDR2 SVGAGI. The germline V and J ends were trimmed by 2 bases and 8 bases, with 10 bases remaining between them. The CDR3 loop reads CASSYGEYEPQHF. As DNA, the CDR3 is TGTGCCAGCAGTTACGGGGAGTATGAGCCCCAGCATTTT.

The rearrangement joins TRBV27 to TRBJ1-2, with TRBD1 matching over 12 bases. Germline V gene lookup returns CDR1 MNHEY and CDR2 SMNVEV (reference sequence). Trimming removed 5 bases from V and 7 bases from J; junction bases left unmatched: 8. This CDR3 is built from 15 residues. CDR3 in amino acids: CASSAPGTGGVGYTF. In DNA form, the CDR3 reads TGTGCCAGCAGTGCCCCCGGGACAGGGGGCGTTGGCTACACCTTC.